This is a list of T cell receptor beta chains from one sample in a study of blood T cell repertoires in COVID-19. Using immunoSEQ multiplex PCR, the repertoire was profiled, and TCRdb retains in-frame clones only, with some absent. The sample consists of 150,000 to 200,000 clones, approximately 82% of them appearing once. The sequenced sample was peripheral blood. The receptors stem from a woman older than 75 with active or convalescent COVID-19. The CDR3 runs from the conserved cysteine through the conserved F or W. Each record gives: J gene, V gene, clone size, D gene, CDR3 DNA, CDR3 protein. The D gene is left open where the match is weak. Expanded clones get a size class; other rows say once, few or many, or leave the size out.

>TRBJ1-5|TRBV6-6|.|.
TGTGCCAGCAGTTACTCGTGGGGGGGGAATCAGCCCCAGCATTTT
CASSYSWGGNQPQHF
>TRBJ1-1|TRBV24-1|.|.
TGTGCCACCAGTGACCCAACTTTTTTAGACACTGAAGCTTTCTTT
CATSDPTFLDTEAFF
>TRBJ1-1|TRBV5-1|.|TRBD1
TGCGCCAGCAGCTTGGTTAACAGGGGGCAAACTGAAGCTTTCTTT
CASSLVNRGQTEAFF
>TRBJ2-3|TRBV5-1|few|.
TGCGCCAGCACAAGACAACAGGGGGGGACGCGAACAGATACGCAGTATTTT
CASTRQQGGTRTDTQYF
>TRBJ1-1|TRBV10-3|.|TRBD1
TGTGCCATCAGTGCACCGGGACAGGGGGCATACAACACTGAAGCTTTCTTT
CAISAPGQGAYNTEAFF
>TRBJ1-1|TRBV7-9|.|.
TGTGCCAGCAGCTTAGAGGTAGAGGCTGAAGCTTTCTTT
CASSLEVEAEAFF
>TRBJ1-5|TRBV10-3|.|TRBD1
TGTGCCATCGGCCAGGGGGACCAGCCCCAGCATTTT
CAIGQGDQPQHF
>TRBJ1-4|TRBV5-5|.|.
TGTGCCAGCAGTCCTCTGGGGGCCCGTAATGAAAAACTGTTTTTT
CASSPLGARNEKLFF
>TRBJ2-5|TRBV29-1|.|TRBD1
TGCAGCGTGGTGAGCCGGGACAGGGCGGGAGAGACCCAGTACTTC
CSVVSRDRAGETQYF
>TRBJ2-3|TRBV28|.|.
TGTGCCAGCACGGCGAGCGGGTCCTCAGATACGCAGTATTTT
CASTASGSSDTQYF
>TRBJ1-5|TRBV28|.|TRBD1
TGTGCCAGCAGTCCCACAACGGCGGACAGGGGGCCGGGAAGCAATCAGCCCCAGCATTTT
CASSPTTADRGPGSNQPQHF
>TRBJ1-6|TRBV11-2|.|.
TGTGCCAGCAGCTTCATAGGACAGACGAATTCACCCCTCCACTTT
CASSFIGQTNSPLHF
>TRBJ2-2|TRBV12-1|few|.
TGTGCCAGCAGAAGAAACTCTGGGGAGCTGTTTTTT
CASRRNSGELFF
>TRBJ2-3|TRBV30|.|TRBD2
TGTGCCTGGAGTGTAGCGGGAGGAGCTCCAGATACGCAGTATTTT
CAWSVAGGAPDTQYF
>TRBJ1-1|TRBV7-6|.|.
TGTGCCAGCAGCCAGCCAGGGCAGAAAGCTTTCTTT
CASSQPGQKAFF
>TRBJ1-3|TRBV6-6|.|.
TGTGCCACCCACGGACTTCGCTCTGGAAACACCATATATTTT
CATHGLRSGNTIYF
>TRBJ1-1|TRBV6-5|.|.
TGTGCCAGCAGTCTAAAGAAGAACACTGAAGCTTTCTTT
CASSLKKNTEAFF
>TRBJ1-2|TRBV5-4|.|.
TGTGCCAGCAGCGCCCCGCAGGGCTATGGCTACACCTTC
CASSAPQGYGYTF
>TRBJ1-6|TRBV5-1|.|.
TGCGCCAGCAGCTTGGATGTAGGTGAGGGTTCACCCCTCCACTTT
CASSLDVGEGSPLHF
>TRBJ1-5|TRBV24-1|.|TRBD1
TGTGCCACCAGTGATCCCGGACAGGGGGGTCAGCCCCAGCATTTT
CATSDPGQGGQPQHF
>TRBJ1-4|TRBV6-6|.|TRBD1
TGTGCCACCGGACAGGGTACAACTAATGAAAAACTGTTTTTT
CATGQGTTNEKLFF
>TRBJ2-7|TRBV6-6|few|TRBD1
TGTGCCAGCAGTTACTCCGGGACAGGGGTCGAGCAGTACTTC
CASSYSGTGVEQYF